This record covers a single T cell receptor beta chain. It lacks a known antigen. Base qualities are not at hand, and no much larger clone is one base apart. The junction shows trimming of 0 bases on V and 6 bases on J, plus 9 bases between the germline ends. Spanning cysteine to phenylalanine, the CDR3 consists of 14 amino acids. The CDR3 DNA has 42 bases and is translated from base 1. For CDR1 and CDR2, the germline V gene lists SGHAT and FQNNGV. The immunoSEQ Assay, a bias-controlled multiplex PCR, was used to amplify TCRbeta CDR3 regions from genomic DNA. For the original study's pipeline: Within the assay, amplification of reference gene primers was used to estimate how many nucleated cells each sample contained. Sequence reads were collapsed and filtered to measure the absolute abundance of every unique TCRbeta CDR3 rearrangement. For each sample, productive Simpson clonality was calculated as the square root of Simpson's diversity index over productive rearrangements. As stored in TCRdb, this immuneACCESS dataset retains in-frame rearrangements with V and J assigned. A fraction of the clones does not appear; measured against another copy, unresolved V genes explain less than half of the discrepancy, and the remainder lacks a known reason. V and J calls and clone size follow that table, whereas D and trimming were derived from the DNA. This sample is represented by 200,000 to 300,000 clones; around 88% of them were singletons. The ten largest make up around 12% of the sample.

The data stem from a study of blood T cell repertoires in COVID-19 (dated by TCRdb to the early 2020s). About the investigation overall: The collaborator samples originated in the United States, Italy and Spain and spanned the acute and convalescent phases of COVID-19. The material from the prospective study consisted of cDNA or gDNA derived from T cells, B-cell-depleted T cells, or PBMCs. The dataset comprised deeply sampled blood TCRbeta repertoires from subjects exposed to, actively infected with, or recovered from COVID-19. A freely available public database, intended as a resource for researchers studying the immune response to SARS-CoV-2, is where the repertoires were released. Samples came from the ongoing ImmuneRACE study (first 160 participants) plus 1,254 subjects from 6 global collaborators. The sample metadata nearly always contained a de-identified subject ID, COVID-19 status, age in years and sex. Where HLA class I and class II types were available, the types were taken from metadata supplied by the sample provider, not from assay-based typing.

The study at large found these results: Clinical and demographic metadata were provided uncurated, with the amount varying by source and participant.

Collaborating institutions collected whole blood in K2EDTA tubes following their own protocols. For TCRbeta analysis, collaborator samples were shipped as frozen whole blood, as isolated PBMCs, or as DNA extracted from either sample type. Sequenced sample: peripheral blood. The TCR was taken from a man older than 75 with acute or convalescent COVID-19. The rearrangement joined TRBV11-2 to TRBJ1-5; TRBD1 is a weak D gene call, 6 bases matching. CDR3 protein: CASSLEGGLQPQHF. The bases read TGTGCCAGCAGCTTAGAGGGGGGGCTTCAGCCCCAGCATTTT. When the CDR3 is completed using the reference TRBV11-2 and TRBJ1-5 genes on either side, the full variable domain is EAGVAQSPRYKIIEKRQSVAFWCNPISGHATLYWYQQILGQGPKLLIQFQNNGVVDDSQLPKDRFSAERLKGVDSTLKIQPAKLEDSAVYLCASSLEGGLQPQHFGDGTRLSIL.